These T cell receptor beta chains were read from a single sample in a study of T cell responses to AZD1222 COVID-19 vaccine. Profiled with immunoSEQ multiplex PCR; TCRdb holds only in-frame clones, not every one. Of about 120,000 clones listed, around nine tenths were seen once; the top ten hold roughly 2.4%. Sample: peripheral blood, taken on day 0 of AZD1222 vaccination. The receptors were gathered from an adult in good health. The CDR3 runs from the conserved cysteine through the conserved F or W. The D gene is left open where the match is weak. Rows may omit the clone size; those that give it use once, few, many or a size class.

J gene: TRBJ2-1
D gene: NA
V gene: TRBV29-1
clone size: NA
CDR3 protein: CSVGGANEQFF
CDR3 DNA: TGCAGCGTTGGAGGGGCCAATGAGCAGTTCTTC

J gene: TRBJ2-7
D gene: NA
V gene: TRBV7-9
clone size: NA
CDR3 protein: CASSFSREQYF
CDR3 DNA: TGTGCCAGCAGCTTTAGTCGCGAGCAGTACTTC

J gene: TRBJ2-7
D gene: TRBD2
V gene: TRBV10-3
clone size: NA
CDR3 protein: CAISDTSGRRGEQYF
CDR3 DNA: TGTGCCATCAGTGACACTAGCGGGAGGCGGGGCGAGCAGTACTTC

J gene: TRBJ1-2
D gene: NA
V gene: TRBV27
clone size: NA
CDR3 protein: CASSFTINYGYTF
CDR3 DNA: TGTGCCAGCAGTTTCACCATTAACTATGGCTACACCTTC

J gene: TRBJ2-5
D gene: TRBD2
V gene: TRBV7-8
clone size: NA
CDR3 protein: CASSPGTSGRETQYF
CDR3 DNA: TGTGCCAGCAGCCCCGGGACTAGCGGGAGAGAGACCCAGTACTTC

J gene: TRBJ1-4
D gene: NA
V gene: TRBV28
clone size: NA
CDR3 protein: CASSFDTGAELFF
CDR3 DNA: TGTGCCAGCAGCTTCGACACGGGGGCCGAACTGTTTTTT

J gene: TRBJ2-7
D gene: NA
V gene: TRBV10-2
clone size: NA
CDR3 protein: CASSEVYEQYF
CDR3 DNA: TGCGCCAGCAGTGAGGTCTACGAGCAGTACTTC

J gene: TRBJ1-2
D gene: NA
V gene: TRBV28
clone size: NA
CDR3 protein: CASSLELGGYTF
CDR3 DNA: TGTGCCAGCAGTTTGGAGTTAGGGGGCTACACCTTC

J gene: TRBJ2-7
D gene: TRBD2
V gene: TRBV28
clone size: NA
CDR3 protein: CASRPPGLAYEQYF
CDR3 DNA: TGTGCCAGCAGGCCCCCGGGACTAGCCTACGAGCAGTACTTC

J gene: TRBJ2-7
D gene: TRBD2
V gene: TRBV18
clone size: NA
CDR3 protein: CASSTLAGVDEQYF
CDR3 DNA: TGTGCCAGCTCAACACTAGCGGGAGTGGACGAGCAGTACTTC

J gene: TRBJ2-5
D gene: NA
V gene: TRBV27
clone size: NA
CDR3 protein: CASSLYETQYF
CDR3 DNA: TGTGCCAGCAGTTTATATGAGACCCAGTACTTC

J gene: TRBJ2-1
D gene: NA
V gene: TRBV20-1
clone size: NA
CDR3 protein: CSARGYNEQFF
CDR3 DNA: TGCAGTGCTAGGGGCTACAATGAGCAGTTCTTC

J gene: TRBJ2-7
D gene: TRBD2
V gene: TRBV6-5
clone size: once
CDR3 protein: CASSYTTSGSSSEQYF
CDR3 DNA: TGTGCCAGCAGTTACACGACTAGCGGGAGCTCGAGCGAGCAGTACTTC

J gene: TRBJ1-6
D gene: NA
V gene: TRBV6-5
clone size: NA
CDR3 protein: CASSPLVAFNSPLHF
CDR3 DNA: TGTGCCAGCAGTCCCCTCGTAGCCTTTAATTCACCCCTCCACTTT

J gene: TRBJ2-4
D gene: NA
V gene: TRBV29-1
clone size: NA
CDR3 protein: CSVEGLAKNIQYF
CDR3 DNA: TGCAGCGTTGAGGGGCTTGCCAAAAACATTCAGTACTTC

J gene: TRBJ1-3
D gene: TRBD1
V gene: TRBV2
clone size: NA
CDR3 protein: CASSEDRGGGNTIYF
CDR3 DNA: TGTGCCAGCAGTGAGGACAGGGGTGGTGGAAACACCATATATTTT